This T cell receptor (beta chain) was recovered during a study of blood T cell repertoires in COVID-19. This clone was seen just once. The sample contains more than one DNA sequence encoding this CDR3. Here immunoSEQ multiplex PCR was the method, and the copy in TCRdb shows in-frame clones only, minus some. The data contain 120,000 or so clones, roughly 80% of them singletons. The clonotype was recovered from a man aged 45 to 65 with acute or convalescent COVID-19. Sequenced sample: peripheral blood.

The CDR3 protein is CASSSTGGVEAFF. CDR3 nucleotides: TGTGCCAGCAGCTCCACAGGGGGCGTTGAGGCTTTCTTT. The chain is built from TRBV7-3 and TRBJ1-1, with TRBD1 matching 9 bases. The CDR3 loop spans 13 amino acids. CDR1 SGHTA and CDR2 FQGTGA come from the germline V gene. The ends lost 4 bases at V and 11 bases at J; junction bases unmatched: 8. Full variable domain (outside the CDR3, taken from reference TRBV7-3 and TRBJ1-1): GAGVSQTPSNKVTEKGKYVELRCDPISGHTALYWYRQSLGQGPEFLIYFQGTGAADDSGLPNDRFFAVRPEGSVSTLKIQRTERGDSAVYLCASSSTGGVEAFFGQGTRLTVV.